The rows below give T cell receptor beta chains drawn from one sample of a study of cytomegalovirus exposure and HLA in healthy donors. Measured with immunoSEQ multiplex PCR; TCRdb has only the in-frame clones, and not every one. Of some 200,000 clones in the sample, roughly 83% were seen once. Sequencing was performed on PBMCs. The receptors here all came from a boy aged 2 to 10 in good health and CMV-seronegative. Each CDR3 is given with its conserved first and last residue. Fields, in order: V gene, J gene, clone size, D gene, CDR3 DNA, CDR3 protein. A D gene is named only where the DNA matches it firmly. Some rows have no size entry. The others give once, few or many, or a class for an expanded clone.

>TRBV19|TRBJ1-1|NA|TRBD1
TGTGCCAGTAGTTTCGGACAGGATGAAGCTTTCTTT
CASSFGQDEAFF
>TRBV7-9|TRBJ2-3|NA|NA
TGTGCCAGCAGCTTATATGGCTTTCTTAACACAGATACGCAGTATTTT
CASSLYGFLNTDTQYF
>TRBV29-1|TRBJ2-2|NA|NA
TGCAGCGTTGTCCTAGCCGGCACCGGGGAGCTGTTTTTT
CSVVLAGTGELFF
>TRBV7-2|TRBJ2-7|NA|TRBD2
TGTGCCAGCAGCTTCAGGCTAGCGGGAGACTACGAGCAGTACTTC
CASSFRLAGDYEQYF
>TRBV7-2|TRBJ1-1|NA|NA
TGTGCCAGCAGCTCCGACAGGTATAACACTGAAGCTTTCTTT
CASSSDRYNTEAFF
>TRBV4-1|TRBJ1-5|NA|TRBD1
TGCGCCAGCAGCCAAGATGGCGGGACAGGGAGGTCCGGTCAGCCCCAGCATTTT
CASSQDGGTGRSGQPQHF
>TRBV6-1|TRBJ1-4|NA|TRBD1
TGTGCCAGCAAGACAAACAGGGGAGAGGGTGAAAAACTGTTTTTT
CASKTNRGEGEKLFF
>TRBV18|TRBJ1-4|NA|NA
TGTGCCAGCTCACCCCCCCGAGCCATCTTTGAAAAACTGTTTTTT
CASSPPRAIFEKLFF
>TRBV6-5|TRBJ2-3|NA|NA
TGTGCCAGCGGGTGGAACACAGATGCGCAGTATTTT
CASGWNTDAQYF
>TRBV30|TRBJ2-7|NA|TRBD2
TGTGCCTGGAGTATCCTAGCGGGGTCGTACGAGCAGTACTTC
CAWSILAGSYEQYF
>TRBV7-6|TRBJ2-3|NA|TRBD2
TGTGCCAGCAGCTTAGGGGTAGCGGGGGGACAAGATACGCAGTATTTT
CASSLGVAGGQDTQYF
>TRBV27|TRBJ1-5|NA|NA
TGTGCCAGCAGTCCCGGGGGAATCAATCAGCCCCAGCATTTT
CASSPGGINQPQHF
>TRBV27|TRBJ2-3|NA|NA
TGTGCCAGCAGTGACCGCGGGTTTATGACAGATACGCAGTATTTT
CASSDRGFMTDTQYF
>TRBV5-1|TRBJ1-4|once|NA
TGCGCCAGCAGCTTGGGAGGGGACACCGAGGGAAAACTGTTTTTT
CASSLGGDTEGKLFF
>TRBV12-5|TRBJ2-1|NA|NA
TGTGCTAGTGGTGGTTCCCTAGCTGGGGGAGGTGAGCAGTTCTTC
CASGGSLAGGGEQFF
>TRBV7-9|TRBJ1-1|NA|NA
TGTGCCAGCAGCTTAAGTCAGGTCAGCGAAGCTTTCTTT
CASSLSQVSEAFF
>TRBV7-6|TRBJ2-7|NA|TRBD1
TGTGCCAGCAGCCCCGGGACAGACTCCTACGAGCAGTACTTC
CASSPGTDSYEQYF
>TRBV18|TRBJ1-5|NA|NA
TGTGCCAGCTCACCGGGCCCGGGGGGAGGCAATCAGCCCCAGCATTTT
CASSPGPGGGNQPQHF